This T cell receptor beta chain was identified in a study of CD8 T cells in ankylosing spondylitis. The CDR3 is 14 amino acids. V was shortened by 3 bases and J by 0 bases, with 11 bases between the two germline ends. CDR1 and CDR2 (germline): GTSNPN, SVGIG (reference sequence). TCRdb itself ran the 5' RACE reads through MiXCR, one entry per CDR3 protein. Here the sample spans about 130,000 distinct CDR3 sequences, around 9% being singletons. Study results and limitations: Typical of ankylosing spondylitis blood, it appeared, was a TCR beta motif of about eight highly homologous variants.

This clonotype was detected only a few times. Antigen unknown. The source material was blood, either unsorted or a sorted T cell fraction (not recorded which). This receptor was identified in a male donor with ankylosing spondylitis or in good health (not recorded which). The chain uses TRBV30 and TRBJ2-5; D is unresolved. CDR3 DNA: TGTGCCTGGAGAAGACTCGCAGACCAAGAGACCCAGTACTTC. Protein sequence: CAWRRLADQETQYF.